These 11 T cell receptor beta chains were sequenced from one sample in a study of post-analysis software for immune sequencing data (dated by TCRdb to between 2014 and 2017). The research as a whole found: Several TRBV segments, including TRBV5-6, TRBV5-1 and TRBV20-1, were significantly more frequent in patients than controls.

To prepare the library, PCR was applied. The sequencer listed for this sample is Illumina HiSeq 2500. Unique molecular identifiers were incorporated into TCR beta cDNA libraries to reduce PCR and sequencing biases. In-frame beta chains were kept once TCRdb had trimmed the public reads at Q25 with fastp and called clones with MiXCR. Entries are consolidated by CDR3 protein sequence, retaining the most common genes and DNA. The sample table records hundreds of thousands of distinct CDR3 sequences; approximately 42% of these occur just once. Jointly, the top ten make up approximately 7.7% of the sample. Their recognized antigens are unknown. The sample comprised blood. Receptors were obtained from a girl aged 2-10 years with multiple sclerosis.

J is TRBJ2-7 and V is TRBV10-3, with 7 bases lining up with TRBD2. J gave up 5 bases and V 0 bases, and 7 bases lay outside the gene matches. Looked up from germline, CDR1 is ENHRY and CDR2 is SYGVKD. The length of the CDR3 is 15 residues. The DNA for the CDR3 is TGTGCCATCAGTGAGTCGTCAGCTAGCGGCGACGAGCAGTACTTC. Its protein product is CAISESSASGDEQYF.

J is TRBJ2-1 and V is TRBV12-3 or TRBV12-4; 11 bases agree with TRBD2. This CDR3 region has 15 residues. J lost 6 bases, V lost 6 bases, and 7 bases had no gene match. The CDR3 loop reads CASSDSGGAGNEQFF. In DNA, the CDR3 is TGTGCCAGCAGCGATAGCGGGGGGGCCGGCAATGAGCAGTTCTTC.

V and J are TRBV3-1 and TRBJ2-1; 8 nucleotides line up with TRBD1. V lost 7 bases to trimming and J lost 3 bases; unmatched junction nucleotides: 8. This CDR3 has 15 residues. Germline V gives CDR1 LGHDT, CDR2 YNNKEL (reference sequence). CDR3 amino acids: CASTPAGGHYNEQFF. Written as DNA, the CDR3 is TGTGCCAGCACCCCGGCAGGGGGCCACTACAATGAGCAGTTCTTC.

This clonotype appeared a few times. V and J are TRBV15 and TRBJ2-3, with 11 bases aligning to TRBD2. This CDR3 has 19 residues. The germline CDR1 and CDR2 sequences are LNHNV and YYDKDF (reference sequence). With V trimmed by 3 bases and J by 3 bases, 14 bases remained unmatched. CDR3 sequence reads: CATSSPTSGISSRTDTQYF. In DNA, the CDR3 is TGTGCCACCAGCAGTCCGACTAGCGGGATATCAAGCAGGACAGATACGCAGTATTTT.

This clonotype was counted a few times. The genes are TRBV7-3 and TRBJ1-6; TRBD1 agrees at 8 bases. J was trimmed by 9 bases and V by 2 bases; bases with no gene match: 9. The length of the CDR3 is 16 residues. The germline V gene encodes CDR1 SGHTA and CDR2 FQGTGA. CDR3 nucleotide sequence: TGTGCCAGCAGCTTATCTTCAGGGGGCCGGATTTCACCCCTCCACTTT. This codes for CASSLSSGGRISPLHF.

This chain connects TRBV28 to TRBJ2-3; 13 nucleotides align to TRBD2. Germline loops: CDR1 MDHEN, CDR2 SYDVKM. This CDR3 has 17 residues. V shed 2 bases and J 2 bases; nucleotides not matched to a gene: 4. The CDR3 DNA follows: TGTGCCAGCAGTTTAATTGGGACTAGCGGGGACACAGATACGCAGTATTTT. It is translated as CASSLIGTSGDTDTQYF.

This clonotype was observed a handful of times. This rearrangement joins TRBV6-2 or TRBV6-3 to TRBJ2-6; a possible D gene is TRBD1 (5 bases). The CDR3 is 16 amino acids. The V gene's germline CDR1 is MNHEY and CDR2 SVGEGT. V gave up 6 bases and J gave up 0 bases, with 12 bases separating them. In nucleotides, the CDR3 is TGTGCCAGCAGCTTCCAGGGCAGCTCTGGGGCCAACGTCCTGACTTTC. This encodes CASSFQGSSGANVLTF.

This clonotype was counted only a few times. This chain links TRBV7-6 with TRBJ1-1, with D possibly being TRBD1 (5 bases). CDR1 and CDR2 (germline): SGHVS, FNYEAQ. The CDR3 sequence is 15 residues long. Trimming pared 5 bases from V and 6 bases from J, leaving 19 bases between. The DNA for the CDR3 is TGTGCCAGCAGCCAAAATCAGGGCCGGTGGGCTGAAGCTTTCTTT. Translated, it gives CASSQNQGRWAEAFF.

This clonotype was recorded a few times. The chain employs TRBV6-5 and TRBJ2-6; 9 nucleotides match TRBD2. Trimming took 1 base from V and 0 from J; bases not matched to a gene: 7. Germline V gene lookup returns CDR1 MNHEY and CDR2 SVGAGI. This CDR3 spans 19 amino acids. CDR3 coding DNA: TGTGCCAGCAGTTACTTGGCCCTAGCGGGGAGCTCTGGGGCCAACGTCCTGACTTTC. As protein: CASSYLALAGSSGANVLTF.

This chain links TRBV19 with TRBJ2-1; D not resolved. Germline CDR1 and CDR2: LNHDA and SQIVND (reference sequence). V lost 3 bases to trimming and J lost 2 bases, with 14 bases between them. The CDR3 spans 16 residues. The CDR3 nucleotides read TGTGCCAGTAGTATTGTCCGGAGCGACCCCTACAATGAGCAGTTCTTC. It specifies CASSIVRSDPYNEQFF. Full variable domain (missing parts from reference TRBV19 and TRBJ2-1): DGGITQSPKYLFRKEGQNVTLSCEQNLNHDAMYWYRQDPGQGLRLIYYSQIVNDFQKGDIAEGYSVSREKKESFPLTVTSAQKNPTAFYLCASSIVRSDPYNEQFFGPGTRLTVL.

This clonotype was detected a few times. The J gene is TRBJ2-3, the V gene TRBV7-2; tentatively, D is TRBD1 (6 bases). CDR1 is SGHTA, CDR2 FQGNSA, per germline. V was trimmed by 3 bases and J by 4 bases, leaving 17 bases between them. The CDR3 extends over 16 amino acids. DNA of the CDR3: TGTGCCAGCAGCTTCCCCTACAGGGAATCCGCAGATACGCAGTATTTT. This translates into CASSFPYRESADTQYF.